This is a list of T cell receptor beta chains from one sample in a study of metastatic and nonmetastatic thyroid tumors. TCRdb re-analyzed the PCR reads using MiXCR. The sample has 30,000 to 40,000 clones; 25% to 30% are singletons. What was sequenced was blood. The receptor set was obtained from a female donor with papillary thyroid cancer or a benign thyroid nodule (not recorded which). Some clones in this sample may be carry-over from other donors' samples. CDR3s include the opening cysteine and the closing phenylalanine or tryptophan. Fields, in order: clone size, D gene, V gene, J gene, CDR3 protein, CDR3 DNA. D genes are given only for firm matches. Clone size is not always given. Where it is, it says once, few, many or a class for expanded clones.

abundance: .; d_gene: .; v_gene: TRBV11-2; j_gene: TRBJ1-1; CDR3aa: CASSYIMNTEAFF; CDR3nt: TGTGCCAGCAGTTACATCATGAACACTGAAGCTTTCTTT
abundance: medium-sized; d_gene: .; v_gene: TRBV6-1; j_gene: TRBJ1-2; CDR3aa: CAISPRTARRFYGYTF; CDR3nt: TGTGCCATCTCACCCCGGACAGCACGTCGATTTTATGGCTACACCTTC
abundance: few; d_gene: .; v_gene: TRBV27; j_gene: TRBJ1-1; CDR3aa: CASSLGRGTEAFF; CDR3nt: TGTGCCAGCAGTTTAGGCAGGGGAACTGAAGCTTTCTTT
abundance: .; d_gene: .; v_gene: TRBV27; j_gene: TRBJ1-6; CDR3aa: CASSLNGSPLHF; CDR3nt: TGTGCCAGCAGTTTGAACGGTTCACCCCTCCACTTT
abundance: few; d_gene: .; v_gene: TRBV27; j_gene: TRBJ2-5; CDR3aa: CASSPGPRETQYF; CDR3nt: TGTGCCAGCAGTCCGGGACCCAGGGAGACCCAGTACTTC
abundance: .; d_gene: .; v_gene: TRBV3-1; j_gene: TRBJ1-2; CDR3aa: CASSQLGRANGYTF; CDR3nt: TGTGCCAGCAGCCAACTGGGCAGGGCCAATGGCTACACCTTC
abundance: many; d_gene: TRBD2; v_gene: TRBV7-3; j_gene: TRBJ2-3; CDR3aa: CASSFTGGADTQYF; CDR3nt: TGTGCCAGCAGCTTCACGGGAGGCGCAGATACGCAGTATTTT
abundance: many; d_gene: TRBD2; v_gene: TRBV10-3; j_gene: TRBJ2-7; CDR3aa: CAISECPGGGGLAPYEQYF; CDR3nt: TGTGCCATCAGTGAGTGTCCTGGAGGAGGGGGACTAGCTCCCTACGAGCAGTACTTC
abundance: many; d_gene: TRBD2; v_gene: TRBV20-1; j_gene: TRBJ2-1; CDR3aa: CSARTSAPSYNEQFF; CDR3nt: TGCAGTGCTCGGACTAGCGCCCCCTCCTACAATGAGCAGTTCTTC
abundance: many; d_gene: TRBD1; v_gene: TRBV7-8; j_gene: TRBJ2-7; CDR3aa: CASSISPGQGPYEQYF; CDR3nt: TGTGCCAGCAGCATATCACCGGGACAGGGTCCTTACGAGCAGTACTTC
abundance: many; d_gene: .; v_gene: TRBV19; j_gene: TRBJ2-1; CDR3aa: CASSIGEPTYNEQFF; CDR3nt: TGTGCCAGTAGTATAGGGGAACCGACCTACAATGAGCAGTTCTTC
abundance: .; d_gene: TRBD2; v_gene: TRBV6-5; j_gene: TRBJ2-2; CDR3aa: CASSYSSLAATGELFF; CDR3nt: TGTGCCAGCAGTTACTCGTCGCTAGCGGCTACCGGGGAGCTGTTTTTT
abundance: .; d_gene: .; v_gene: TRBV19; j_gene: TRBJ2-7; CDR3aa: CASSIHRARSYEQYF; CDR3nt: TGTGCCAGTAGTATTCATCGGGCCAGATCCTACGAGCAGTACTTC
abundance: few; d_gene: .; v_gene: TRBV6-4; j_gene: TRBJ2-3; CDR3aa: CASSCRLSESTDTQYF; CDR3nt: TGTGCCAGCAGTTGCCGACTATCGGAGAGCACAGATACGCAGTATTTT
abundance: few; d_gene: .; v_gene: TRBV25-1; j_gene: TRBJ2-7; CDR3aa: CASSDSRASYEQYF; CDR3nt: TGTGCCAGCAGTGATTCCCGGGCCTCCTACGAGCAGTACTTC
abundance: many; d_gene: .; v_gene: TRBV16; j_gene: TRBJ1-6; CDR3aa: CASSQLGTSNSPLHF; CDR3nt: TGTGCCAGCAGCCAATTGGGGACATCGAATTCACCCCTCCACTTT
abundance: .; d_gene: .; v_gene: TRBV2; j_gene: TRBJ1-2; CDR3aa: CASRLGQHIYGYTF; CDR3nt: TGTGCCAGCAGACTAGGACAGCACATCTATGGCTACACCTTC
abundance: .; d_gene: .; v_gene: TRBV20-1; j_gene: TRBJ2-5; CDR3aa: CSASYTLAETQYF; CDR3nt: TGCAGTGCTAGTTATACCCTAGCGGAGACCCAGTACTTC
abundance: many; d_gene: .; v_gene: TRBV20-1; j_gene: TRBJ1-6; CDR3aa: CSAREDSPLHF; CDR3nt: TGCAGTGCTAGAGAGGATTCACCCCTCCACTTT
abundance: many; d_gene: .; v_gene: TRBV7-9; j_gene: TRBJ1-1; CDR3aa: CASSDGPRRAEAFF; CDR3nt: TGTGCCAGCAGCGACGGACCCCGGAGGGCTGAAGCTTTCTTT
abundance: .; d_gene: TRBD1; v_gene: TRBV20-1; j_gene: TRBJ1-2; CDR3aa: CSARPRTGDSYGYTF; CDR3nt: TGCAGTGCTAGACCTCGGACAGGTGACAGCTATGGCTACACCTTC
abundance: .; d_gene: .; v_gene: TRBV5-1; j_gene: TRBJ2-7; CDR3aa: CASSSQGTAYEQYF; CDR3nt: TGCGCCAGCAGCTCCCAAGGTACCGCCTACGAGCAGTACTTC
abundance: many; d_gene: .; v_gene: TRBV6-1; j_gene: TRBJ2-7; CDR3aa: CASGGIFGAEQYF; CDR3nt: TGTGCCAGCGGGGGGATTTTTGGAGCCGAGCAGTACTTC
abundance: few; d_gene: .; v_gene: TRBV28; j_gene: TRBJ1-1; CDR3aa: CASSLLGATAFF; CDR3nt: TGTGCCAGCAGTTTATTAGGCGCGACGGCTTTCTTT
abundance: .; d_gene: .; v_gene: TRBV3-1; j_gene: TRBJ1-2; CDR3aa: CPSSQDLKGTATF; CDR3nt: TGTCCCAGCAGCCAAGATCTGAAAGGTACCGCCACCTTC
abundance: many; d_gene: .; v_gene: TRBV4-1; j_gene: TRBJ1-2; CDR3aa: CASSQDDRRRYGYTF; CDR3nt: TGCGCCAGCAGCCAAGACGACAGGCGGCGTTATGGCTACACCTTC
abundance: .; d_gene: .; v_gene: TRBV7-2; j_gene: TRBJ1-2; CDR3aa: CASSHDGLHGYTF; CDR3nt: TGTGCCAGCAGTCACGACGGCCTGCATGGCTACACCTTC
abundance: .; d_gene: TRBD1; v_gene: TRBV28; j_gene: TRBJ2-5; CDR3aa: CASSQTGGKETQYF; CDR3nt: TGTGCCAGCAGTCAGACAGGGGGGAAGGAGACCCAGTACTTC
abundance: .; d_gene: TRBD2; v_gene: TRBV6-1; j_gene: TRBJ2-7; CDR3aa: CASSARAGGSYEQYF; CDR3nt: TGTGCCAGCAGTGCCCGAGCGGGAGGAAGCTACGAGCAGTACTTC
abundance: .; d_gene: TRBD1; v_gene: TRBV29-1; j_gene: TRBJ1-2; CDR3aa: CSVVGGSDNYCYTF; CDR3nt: TGCAGCGTTGTAGGGGGCTCGGATAACTATTGCTACACCTTC
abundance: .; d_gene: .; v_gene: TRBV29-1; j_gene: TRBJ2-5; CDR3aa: CSVGPSETQYF; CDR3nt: TGCAGCGTTGGCCCATCAGAAACCCAGTACTTC
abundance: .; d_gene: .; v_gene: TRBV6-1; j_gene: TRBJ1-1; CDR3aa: CASTEPCWGAEAFF; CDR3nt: TGTGCCAGCACTGAACCATGTTGGGGGGCTGAAGCTTTCTTT
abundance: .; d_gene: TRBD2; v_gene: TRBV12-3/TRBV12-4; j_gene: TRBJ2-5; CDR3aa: CASSLWDFVLAWQETQYF; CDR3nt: TGTGCCAGCAGTTTGTGGGACTTTGTACTAGCGTGGCAAGAGACCCAGTACTTC
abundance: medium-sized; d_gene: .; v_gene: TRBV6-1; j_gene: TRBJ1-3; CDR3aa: CASSEALGEGNTIYF; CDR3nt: TGTGCCAGCAGTGAAGCGCTTGGGGAAGGAAACACCATATATTTT
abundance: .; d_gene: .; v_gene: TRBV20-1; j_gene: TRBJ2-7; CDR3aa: CSARLGTEQYF; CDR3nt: TGCAGTGCTAGATTGGGGACCGAGCAGTACTTC
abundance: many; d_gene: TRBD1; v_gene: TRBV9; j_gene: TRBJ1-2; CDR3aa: CASSVPSPGQANEGYGYTF; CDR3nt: TGTGCCAGCAGCGTACCCTCCCCAGGACAGGCTAATGAGGGCTATGGCTACACCTTC
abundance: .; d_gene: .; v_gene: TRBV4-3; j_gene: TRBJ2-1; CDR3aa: CASSQEALGMSEQFF; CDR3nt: TGCGCCAGCAGCCAAGAGGCCCTAGGGATGAGTGAGCAGTTCTTC
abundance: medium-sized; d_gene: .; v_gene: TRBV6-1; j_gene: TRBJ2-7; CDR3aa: CASRVTRGAQGEQYF; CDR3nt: TGTGCCAGCCGAGTTACACGCGGGGCGCAGGGCGAGCAGTACTTC
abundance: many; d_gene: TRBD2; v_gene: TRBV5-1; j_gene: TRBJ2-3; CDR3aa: CASSPGLAGGDTQYF; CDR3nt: TGCGCCAGCAGCCCAGGACTAGCGGGAGGTGATACGCAGTATTTT
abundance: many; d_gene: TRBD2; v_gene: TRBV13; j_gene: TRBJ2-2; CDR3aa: CASSLVAGWANTGELFF; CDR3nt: TGTGCCAGCAGCTTAGTAGCGGGATGGGCGAACACCGGGGAGCTGTTTTTT
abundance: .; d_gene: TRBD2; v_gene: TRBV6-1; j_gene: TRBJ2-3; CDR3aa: CASIPTGGSTDTQYF; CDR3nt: TGTGCCAGCATCCCCACGGGGGGGAGCACAGATACGCAGTATTTT
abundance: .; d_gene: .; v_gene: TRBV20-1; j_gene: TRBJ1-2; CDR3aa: CSARQAVAQENGYTF; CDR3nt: TGCAGTGCTAGACAAGCAGTGGCGCAGGAGAATGGCTACACCTTC
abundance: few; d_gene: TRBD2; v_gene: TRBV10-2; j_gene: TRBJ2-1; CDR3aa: CASSDAGGPGFDEQFF; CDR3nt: TGCGCCAGCAGTGACGCGGGAGGGCCGGGGTTCGATGAGCAGTTCTTC
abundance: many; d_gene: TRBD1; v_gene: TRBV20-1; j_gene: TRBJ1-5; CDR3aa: CSADGRQGRAQPQHF; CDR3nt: TGCAGTGCAGATGGCCGACAGGGCCGCGCTCAGCCCCAGCATTTT
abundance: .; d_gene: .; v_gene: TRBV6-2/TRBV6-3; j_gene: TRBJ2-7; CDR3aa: CASSDSREQYF; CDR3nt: TGTGCCAGCAGTGACTCACGGGAGCAGTACTTC
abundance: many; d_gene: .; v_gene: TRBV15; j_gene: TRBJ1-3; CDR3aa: CATSRLLLRDPGNTIYF; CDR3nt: TGTGCCACCAGCAGACTTCTACTACGTGACCCTGGAAACACCATATATTTT
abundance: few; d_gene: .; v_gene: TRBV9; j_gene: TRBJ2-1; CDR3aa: CASSVGSSSAEQFF; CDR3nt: TGTGCCAGCAGCGTAGGTAGCTCCTCGGCTGAGCAGTTCTTC
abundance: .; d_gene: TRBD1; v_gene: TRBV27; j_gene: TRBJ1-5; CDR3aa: CASRGQGRGQPQQF; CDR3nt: TGTGCCAGCAGGGGACAGGGGAGGGGTCAGCCCCAGCAATTT
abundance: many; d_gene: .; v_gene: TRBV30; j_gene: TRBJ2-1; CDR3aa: CAWGPRREFF; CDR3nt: TGTGCCTGGGGCCCCCGTCGTGAGTTCTTC